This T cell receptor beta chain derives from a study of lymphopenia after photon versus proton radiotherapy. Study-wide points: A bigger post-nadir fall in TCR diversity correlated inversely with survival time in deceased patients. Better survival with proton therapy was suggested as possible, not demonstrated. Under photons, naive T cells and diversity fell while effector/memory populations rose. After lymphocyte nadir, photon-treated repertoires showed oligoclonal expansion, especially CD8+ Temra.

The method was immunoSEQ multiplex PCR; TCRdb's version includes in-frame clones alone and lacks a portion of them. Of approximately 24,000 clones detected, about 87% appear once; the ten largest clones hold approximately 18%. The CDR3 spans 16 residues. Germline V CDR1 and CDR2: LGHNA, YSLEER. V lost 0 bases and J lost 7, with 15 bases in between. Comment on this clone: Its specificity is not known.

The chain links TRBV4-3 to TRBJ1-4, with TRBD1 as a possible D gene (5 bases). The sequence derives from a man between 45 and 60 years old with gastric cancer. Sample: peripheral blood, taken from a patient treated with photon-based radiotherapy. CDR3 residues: CASSQDRAGLSEKLFF. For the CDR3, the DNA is TGCGCCAGCAGCCAAGATAGGGCGGGACTTTCTGAAAAACTGTTTTTT.